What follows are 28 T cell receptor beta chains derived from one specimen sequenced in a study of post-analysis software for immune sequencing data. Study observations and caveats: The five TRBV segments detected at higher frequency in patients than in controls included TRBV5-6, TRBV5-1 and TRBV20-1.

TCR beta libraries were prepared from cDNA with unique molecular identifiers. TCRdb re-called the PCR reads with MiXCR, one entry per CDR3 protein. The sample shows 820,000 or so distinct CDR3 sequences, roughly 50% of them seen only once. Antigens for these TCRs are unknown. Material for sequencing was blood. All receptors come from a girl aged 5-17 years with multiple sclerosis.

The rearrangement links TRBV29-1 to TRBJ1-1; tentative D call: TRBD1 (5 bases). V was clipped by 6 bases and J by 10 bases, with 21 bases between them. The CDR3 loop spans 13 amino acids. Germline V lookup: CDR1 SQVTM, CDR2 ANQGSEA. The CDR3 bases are TGCAGCGTAGCTATGCAGGGAGCCGGCGCAGCTTTCTTT. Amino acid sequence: CSVAMQGAGAAFF.

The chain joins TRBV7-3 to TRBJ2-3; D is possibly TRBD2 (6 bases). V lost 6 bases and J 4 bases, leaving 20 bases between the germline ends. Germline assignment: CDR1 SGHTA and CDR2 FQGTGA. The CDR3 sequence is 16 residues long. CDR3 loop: CASRITSSGLPDTQYF. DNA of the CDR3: TGTGCCAGCAGGATTACTAGCTCAGGTCTCCCAGATACGCAGTATTTT.

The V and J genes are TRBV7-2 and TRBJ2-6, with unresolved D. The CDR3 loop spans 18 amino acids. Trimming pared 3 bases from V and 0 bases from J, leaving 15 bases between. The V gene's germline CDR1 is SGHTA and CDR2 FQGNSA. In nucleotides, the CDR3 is TGTGCCAGCAGCTTGGACCGGATCAGAACCTCTGGGGCCAACGTCCTGACTTTC. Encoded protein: CASSLDRIRTSGANVLTF.

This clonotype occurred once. CDR3 residues: CASSESGEKLFF. CDR3 coding DNA: TGTGCCAGCAGTGAATCTGGAGAAAAACTGTTTTTT. This rearrangement joins TRBV2 to TRBJ1-4; D gene uncertain. Trimming cost V 2 bases and J 8 bases, with 6 bases left between them. The germline CDR1 and CDR2 sequences are SNHLY and FYNNEI. This CDR3 is 12 amino acids long.

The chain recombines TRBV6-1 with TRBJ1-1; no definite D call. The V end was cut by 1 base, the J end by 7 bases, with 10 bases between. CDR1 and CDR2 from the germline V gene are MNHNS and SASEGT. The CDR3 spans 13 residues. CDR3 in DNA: TGTGCCAGCAGTGAAGATCAAGGACTTGAAGCTTTCTTT. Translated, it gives CASSEDQGLEAFF.

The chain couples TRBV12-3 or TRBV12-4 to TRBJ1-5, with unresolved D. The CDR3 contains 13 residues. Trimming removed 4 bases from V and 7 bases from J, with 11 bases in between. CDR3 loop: CASSSAGGQPQHF. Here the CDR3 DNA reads TGTGCCAGCAGTTCGGCAGGAGGCCAGCCCCAGCATTTT.

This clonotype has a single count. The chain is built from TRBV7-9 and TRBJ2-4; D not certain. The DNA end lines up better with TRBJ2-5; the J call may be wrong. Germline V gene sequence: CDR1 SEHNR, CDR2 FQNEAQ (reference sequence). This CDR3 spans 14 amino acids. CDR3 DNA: TGTGCCAGCAGCTTAAGAAGGGCCCAAGAGACCCAGTACTTC. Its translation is CASSLRRAQETQYF.

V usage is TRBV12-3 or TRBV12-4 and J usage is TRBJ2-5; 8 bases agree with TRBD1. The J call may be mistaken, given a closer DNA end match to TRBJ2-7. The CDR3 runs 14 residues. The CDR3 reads CASSLEDRAYEQYF. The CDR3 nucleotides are TGTGCCAGCAGTTTAGAGGACAGGGCCTACGAGCAGTACTTC.

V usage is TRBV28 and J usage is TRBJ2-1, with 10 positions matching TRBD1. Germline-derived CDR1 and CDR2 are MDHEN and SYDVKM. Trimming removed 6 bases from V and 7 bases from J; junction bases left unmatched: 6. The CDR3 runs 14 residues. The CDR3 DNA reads TGTGCCAGCAGACCGGGACAGGGGTGGAATGAGCAGTTCTTC. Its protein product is CASRPGQGWNEQFF.

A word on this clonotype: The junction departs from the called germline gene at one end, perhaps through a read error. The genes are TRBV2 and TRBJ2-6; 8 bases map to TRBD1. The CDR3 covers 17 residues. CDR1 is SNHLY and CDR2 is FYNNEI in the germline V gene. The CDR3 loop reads CASSGDRFTSGANVLTF. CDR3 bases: TGTGCCAGCAGTGGGGACAGGTTTACCTCTGGGGCTAACGTCCTGACTTTC.

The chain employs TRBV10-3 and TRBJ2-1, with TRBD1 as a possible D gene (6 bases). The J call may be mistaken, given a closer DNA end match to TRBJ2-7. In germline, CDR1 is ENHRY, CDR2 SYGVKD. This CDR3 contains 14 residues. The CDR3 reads CAISEQQGLYEQYF. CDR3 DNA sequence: TGTGCCATCAGTGAGCAACAGGGCCTCTACGAGCAGTACTTC.

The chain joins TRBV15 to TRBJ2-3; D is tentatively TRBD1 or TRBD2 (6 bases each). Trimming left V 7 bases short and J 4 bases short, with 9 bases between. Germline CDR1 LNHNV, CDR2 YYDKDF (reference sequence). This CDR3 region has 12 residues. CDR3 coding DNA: TGTGCCACCAAGGAGGGGGCAGATACGCAGTATTTT. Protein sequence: CATKEGADTQYF.

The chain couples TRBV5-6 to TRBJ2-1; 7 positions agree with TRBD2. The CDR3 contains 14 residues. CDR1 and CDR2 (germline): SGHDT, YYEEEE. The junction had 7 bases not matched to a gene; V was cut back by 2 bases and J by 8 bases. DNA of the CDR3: TGTGCCAGCAGCTTTTTGGGAGGGCCGGATGAGCAGTTCTTC. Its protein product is CASSFLGGPDEQFF.

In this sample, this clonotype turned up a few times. The CDR3 here is CASSLTQGGETQYF. As DNA, the CDR3 is TGTGCCAGCAGTTTAACCCAGGGAGGGGAGACCCAGTACTTC. V usage is TRBV12-3 or TRBV12-4 and J usage is TRBJ2-5, with 7 bases matching TRBD2. The CDR3 covers 14 residues. V lost 2 bases and J lost 5; bases outside the gene matches: 5.

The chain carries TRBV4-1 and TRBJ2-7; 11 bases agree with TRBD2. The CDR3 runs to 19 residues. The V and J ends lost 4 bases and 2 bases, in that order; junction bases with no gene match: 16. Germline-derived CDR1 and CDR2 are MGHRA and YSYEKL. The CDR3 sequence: CASSPSSPSGGLGAYEQYF. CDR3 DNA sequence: TGCGCCAGCAGCCCCTCATCCCCTAGCGGGGGGTTGGGGGCCTACGAGCAGTACTTC.

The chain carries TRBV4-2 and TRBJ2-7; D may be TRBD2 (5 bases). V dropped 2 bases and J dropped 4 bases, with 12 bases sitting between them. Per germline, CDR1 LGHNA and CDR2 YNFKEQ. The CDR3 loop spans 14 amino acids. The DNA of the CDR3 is TGTGCCAGCAGCCAACTAGGACTTATTTACGAGCAGTACTTC. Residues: CASSQLGLIYEQYF.

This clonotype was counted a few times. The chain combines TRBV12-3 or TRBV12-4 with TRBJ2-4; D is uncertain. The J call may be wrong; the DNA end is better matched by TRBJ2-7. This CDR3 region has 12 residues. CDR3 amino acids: CASTSDPHEQYF. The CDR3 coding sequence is TGTGCCAGCACCTCCGACCCACACGAGCAGTACTTC.

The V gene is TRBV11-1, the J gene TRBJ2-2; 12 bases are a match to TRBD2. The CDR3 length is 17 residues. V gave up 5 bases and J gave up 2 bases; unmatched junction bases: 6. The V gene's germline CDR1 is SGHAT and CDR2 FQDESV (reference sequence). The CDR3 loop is CASSPRTSGVNTGELFF. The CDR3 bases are TGTGCCAGCAGCCCCCGGACTAGCGGGGTAAACACCGGGGAGCTGTTTTTT. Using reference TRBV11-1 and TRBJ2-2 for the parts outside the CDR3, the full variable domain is EAEVAQSPRYKITEKSQAVAFWCDPISGHATLYWYRQILGQGPELLVQFQDESVVDDSQLPKDRFSAERLKGVDSTLKIQPAELGDSAMYLCASSPRTSGVNTGELFFGEGSRLTVL.

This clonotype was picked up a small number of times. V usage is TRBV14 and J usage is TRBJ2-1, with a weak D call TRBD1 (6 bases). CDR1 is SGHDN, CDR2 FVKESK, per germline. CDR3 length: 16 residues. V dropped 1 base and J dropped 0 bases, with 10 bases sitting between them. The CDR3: CASSQAQGSSYNEQFF. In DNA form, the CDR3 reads TGTGCCAGCAGCCAAGCACAGGGTAGCTCCTACAATGAGCAGTTCTTC. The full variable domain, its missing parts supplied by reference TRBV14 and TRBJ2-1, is EAGVTQFPSHSVIEKGQTVTLRCDPISGHDNLYWYRRVMGKEIKFLLHFVKESKQDESGMPNNRFLAERTGGTYSTLKVQPAELEDSGVYFCASSQAQGSSYNEQFFGPGTRLTVL.

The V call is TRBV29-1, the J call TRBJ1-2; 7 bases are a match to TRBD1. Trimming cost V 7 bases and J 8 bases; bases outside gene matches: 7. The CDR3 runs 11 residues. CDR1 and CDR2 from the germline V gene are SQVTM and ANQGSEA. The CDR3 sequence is CSGWTGRGYTF. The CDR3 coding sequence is TGCAGCGGTTGGACAGGCCGGGGCTACACCTTC.

The CDR3 DNA reads TGCAGCGTTGAAGTTTCAGGCTATGGCTACACCTTC. Its protein product is CSVEVSGYGYTF. This sequence joins TRBV29-1 and TRBJ1-2; no reliable D call. V gave up 1 base and J gave up 4 bases, with 7 bases separating them. Germline CDR1 is SQVTM and CDR2 is ANQGSEA. The CDR3 runs 12 residues. The variable domain in full, with the rest retrieved from reference TRBV29-1 and TRBJ1-2, is SAVISQKPSRDICQRGTSLTIQCQVDSQVTMMFWYRQQPGQSLTLIATANQGSEATYESGFVIDKFPISRPNLTFSTLTVSNMSPEDSSIYLCSVEVSGYGYTFGSGTRLTVV.

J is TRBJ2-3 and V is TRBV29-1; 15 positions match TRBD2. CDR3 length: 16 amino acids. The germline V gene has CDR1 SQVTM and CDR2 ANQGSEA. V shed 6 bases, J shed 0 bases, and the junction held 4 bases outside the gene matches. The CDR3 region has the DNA TGCAGCGTCCTGGGGACTAGCGGGGGGAGCACAGATACGCAGTATTTT. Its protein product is CSVLGTSGGSTDTQYF.

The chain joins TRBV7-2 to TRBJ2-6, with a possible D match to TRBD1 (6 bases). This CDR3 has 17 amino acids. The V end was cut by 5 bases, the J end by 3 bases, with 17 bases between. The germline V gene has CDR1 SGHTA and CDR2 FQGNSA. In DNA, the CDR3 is TGTGCCAGCAGCAAACAGGGTCTCGCTAATGGGGCCAACGTCCTGACTTTC. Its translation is CASSKQGLANGANVLTF. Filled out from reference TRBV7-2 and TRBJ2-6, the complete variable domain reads GAGVSQSPSNKVTEKGKDVELRCDPISGHTALYWYRQSLGQGLEFLIYFQGNSAPDKSGLPSDRFSAERTGGSVSTLTIQRTQQEDSAVYLCASSKQGLANGANVLTFGAGSRLTVL.

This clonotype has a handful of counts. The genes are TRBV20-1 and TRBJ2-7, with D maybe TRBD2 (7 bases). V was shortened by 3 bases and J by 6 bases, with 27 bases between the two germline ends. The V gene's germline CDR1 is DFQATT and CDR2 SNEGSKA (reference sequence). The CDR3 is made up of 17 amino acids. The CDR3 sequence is CSASGRGSLRGIGEQYF. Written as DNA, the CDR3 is TGCAGTGCTAGTGGGAGGGGTTCTCTTAGGGGGATCGGCGAGCAGTACTTC.

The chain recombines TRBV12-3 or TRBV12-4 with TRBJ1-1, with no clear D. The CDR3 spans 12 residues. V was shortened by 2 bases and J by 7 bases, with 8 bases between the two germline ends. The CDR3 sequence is CASSLNGDEAFF. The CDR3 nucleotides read TGTGCCAGCAGTTTAAATGGGGATGAAGCTTTCTTT.

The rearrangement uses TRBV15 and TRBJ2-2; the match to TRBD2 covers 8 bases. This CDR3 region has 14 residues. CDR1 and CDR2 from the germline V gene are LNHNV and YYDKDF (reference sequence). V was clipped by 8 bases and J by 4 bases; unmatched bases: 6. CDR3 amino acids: CATGGLDGTGELFF. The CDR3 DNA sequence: TGTGCCACCGGGGGACTAGATGGCACCGGGGAGCTGTTTTTT.

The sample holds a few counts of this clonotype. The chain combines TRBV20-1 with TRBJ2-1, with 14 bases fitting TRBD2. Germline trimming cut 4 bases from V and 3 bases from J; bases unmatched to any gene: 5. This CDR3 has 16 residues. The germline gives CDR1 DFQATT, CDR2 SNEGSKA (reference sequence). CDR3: CSATGTSGGYYNEQFF. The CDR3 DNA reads TGCAGTGCTACCGGGACTAGCGGGGGATACTACAATGAGCAGTTCTTC.

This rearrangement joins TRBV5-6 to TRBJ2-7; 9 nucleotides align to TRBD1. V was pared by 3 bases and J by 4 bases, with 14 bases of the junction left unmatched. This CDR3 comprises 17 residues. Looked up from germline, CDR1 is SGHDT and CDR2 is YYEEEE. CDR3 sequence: CASSSSGQGRLSYEQYF. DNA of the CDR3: TGTGCCAGCAGCTCGAGTGGACAGGGGCGATTATCATACGAGCAGTACTTC. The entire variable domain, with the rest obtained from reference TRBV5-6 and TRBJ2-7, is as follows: DAGVTQSPTHLIKTRGQQVTLRCSPKSGHDTVSWYQQALGQGPQFIFQYYEEEERQRGNFPDRFSGHQFPNYSSELNVNALLLGDSALYLCASSSSGQGRLSYEQYFGPGTRLTVT.